This entry lists 21 T cell receptor beta chains sequenced from one sample in a study of cytomegalovirus exposure and HLA in healthy donors (dated by TCRdb to about 2017). Libraries were constructed by the immunoSEQ multiplex PCR assay. For the multiplex PCR, a mixture combining 60 forward primers for TCR Vbeta segments and 13 reverse primers for TCR Jbeta segments was used. Drawn from immuneACCESS, this table holds only the in-frame rearrangements with V and J called that TCRdb kept. Clones are partly lost; checked studies trace under half to an unresolved V gene and leave the rest unexplained. This sample gives around 140,000 clones in total; roughly 79% of them show up just once. Of the sample, roughly 9.9% is held by the ten largest clones. Sample: PBMCs. The receptors shown here come from a woman aged 55 to 70 in good health and CMV-seropositive.

In DNA form, the CDR3 reads TGCGCCAGCAGCTTGGAGGGGTTAAGGAACTACGAGCAGTACTTC. Residues: CASSLEGLRNYEQYF. The chain has TRBV5-1 and TRBJ2-7, with a weak D call TRBD1 (5 bases). V shed 0 bases and J shed 3 bases, with 13 bases lying between them. Germline-derived CDR1 and CDR2 are SGHRS and YFSETQ. This CDR3 has 15 amino acids.

This chain joins TRBV28 and TRBJ2-7; 8 bases are shared with TRBD1. V lost 6 bases to trimming and J lost 3 bases; unmatched junction nucleotides: 16. Germline assignment: CDR1 MDHEN and CDR2 SYDVKM. This CDR3 is built from 17 residues. CDR3 DNA: TGTGCCAGCAGCAAGGCCTTGGGACGACAGGGGCACTACGAGCAGTACTTC. As protein: CASSKALGRQGHYEQYF.

The chain joins TRBV5-4 to TRBJ2-1, with D perhaps TRBD1 (5 bases). The CDR3 is made up of 13 amino acids. CDR1 SGHNT and CDR2 YYREEE come from the germline V gene (reference sequence). V gave up 4 bases and J gave up 6 bases, with 11 bases separating them. The CDR3 DNA sequence: TGTGCCAGCAGCCCTCCGGACATCAATGAGCAGTTCTTC. It codes for CASSPPDINEQFF. Looking up the rest from reference TRBV5-4 and TRBJ2-1 gives the full variable domain: ETGVTQSPTHLIKTRGQQVTLRCSSQSGHNTVSWYQQALGQGPQFIFQYYREEENGRGNFPPRFSGLQFPNYSSELNVNALELDDSALYLCASSPPDINEQFFGPGTRLTVL.

This clone was detected only a few times. The V call is TRBV7-6, the J call TRBJ1-5; tentatively, D is TRBD1 (6 bases). The germline gives CDR1 SGHVS, CDR2 FNYEAQ. Trimming shortened V by 5 bases and J by 1 base, and 9 bases separated the two germline ends. CDR3 length equals 14 residues. As DNA, the CDR3 is TGTGCCAGCAGCCTGCAGGGGAGCAATCAGCCCCAGCATTTT. Translating it yields CASSLQGSNQPQHF.

This clone was recorded a few times. This chain links TRBV6-5 with TRBJ1-4; 9 bases are a match to TRBD1. This CDR3 spans 13 amino acids. The ends lost 6 bases at V and 8 bases at J; junction bases unmatched: 4. CDR1 and CDR2 from the germline V gene are MNHEY and SVGAGI. The DNA for the CDR3 is TGTGCCAGCAGAAGACAGGGGGGCGAAAAACTGTTTTTT. Its protein is CASRRQGGEKLFF.

This chain links TRBV4-1 with TRBJ2-4; D possibly corresponds to TRBD2 (5 bases). This CDR3 is built from 13 residues. Trimming shortened V by 1 base and J by 7 bases, and 8 bases separated the two germline ends. Germline values: CDR1 MGHRA, CDR2 YSYEKL. The CDR3 sequence: CASSQVGANIQYF. CDR3 DNA sequence: TGCGCCAGCAGCCAAGTGGGAGCTAACATTCAGTACTTC.

The CDR3 DNA reads as TGTGCCAGCAGTACCACGACAGGGACAAACACCGGGGAGCTGTTTTTT. Protein: CASSTTTGTNTGELFF. The chain joins TRBV28 to TRBJ2-2; 7 nucleotides agree with TRBD1. The trim removed 5 bases at V and 2 bases at J, leaving 8 bases unmatched. The germline V gene encodes CDR1 MDHEN and CDR2 SYDVKM. The CDR3 has 16 amino acids.

This clone was picked up one time. This sequence joins TRBV28 and TRBJ2-3, with a possible D match to TRBD2 (6 bases). The CDR3 covers 15 residues. V was shortened by 3 bases and J by 2 bases, with 12 bases between the two germline ends. Germline values: CDR1 MDHEN, CDR2 SYDVKM. CDR3 in DNA: TGTGCCAGCAGTTTCACTAGGACTATCACAGATACGCAGTATTTT. The encoded protein is CASSFTRTITDTQYF.

This clone has only a few counts. J is TRBJ2-7 and V is TRBV4-2, with D possibly TRBD1 on 6 matching bases. The V and J ends lost 0 bases and 3 bases respectively, with 6 bases between them. The CDR3 is made up of 13 amino acids. Germline V gene data show CDR1 as LGHNA and CDR2 as YNFKEQ. As DNA, the CDR3 is TGTGCCAGCAGCCAAGAACAGGGCTACGAGCAGTACTTC. This encodes CASSQEQGYEQYF.

V and J are TRBV15 and TRBJ1-6, with 10 bases matching TRBD1. Per the germline V gene, CDR1 is LNHNV and CDR2 is YYDKDF (reference sequence). V was clipped by 5 bases and J by 8 bases; unmatched bases: 6. The CDR3 covers 15 residues. The CDR3 coding sequence is TGTGCCACCAGCCGGCGGACAGGGGGTGATTCACCCCTCCACTTT. Protein: CATSRRTGGDSPLHF.

The chain employs TRBV7-8 and TRBJ1-4; 9 bases line up with TRBD1. V lost 5 bases and J lost 5; bases outside the gene matches: 6. Per germline, CDR1 SGHVS and CDR2 FQNEAQ. There are 15 residues in the CDR3. CDR3 sequence: CASSTRQGGNEKLFF. CDR3 coding DNA: TGTGCCAGCAGCACCAGACAGGGGGGGAATGAAAAACTGTTTTTT.

This rearrangement joins TRBV5-1 to TRBJ2-2; D gene ambiguous. The CDR3 extends over 14 amino acids. The V gene's germline CDR1 is SGHRS and CDR2 YFSETQ. Trimming cost V 4 bases and J 1 base, with 8 bases left between them. CDR3: CASSPPGNTGELFF. DNA for the CDR3: TGCGCCAGCAGCCCGCCGGGGAACACCGGGGAGCTGTTTTTT.

In its sample, this clone was seen a few times. The chain employs TRBV6-5 and TRBJ2-7, with 9 bases lining up with TRBD2. Unmatched junction bases numbered 7, after V lost 2 bases and J lost 2 bases. The CDR3 has 16 amino acids. CDR1 is MNHEY and CDR2 is SVGAGI in the germline V gene. CDR3 sequence (DNA): TGTGCCAGCAGTTACAGATCTAGCGGGACCCCCTACGAGCAGTACTTC. It encodes CASSYRSSGTPYEQYF.

The chain uses TRBV6-5 and TRBJ2-1; D is possibly TRBD2 (7 bases). The CDR3 has 14 amino acids. The germline V and J ends were trimmed by 5 bases and 8 bases, with 16 bases remaining between them. Germline-derived CDR1 and CDR2 are MNHEY and SVGAGI. The CDR3 sequence: CASSREGGGHEQFF. CDR3 DNA sequence: TGTGCCAGCAGTCGAGAGGGAGGGGGACATGAGCAGTTCTTC.

The V gene is TRBV28, the J gene TRBJ1-1; 9 bases map to TRBD1. The CDR3 covers 17 residues. Germline CDR1 MDHEN, CDR2 SYDVKM. Germline trimming cut 7 bases from V and 3 bases from J; bases unmatched to any gene: 15. The DNA of the CDR3 is TGTGCCAGCATCTCGTGGGGGACAGGGATACCATACACTGAAGCTTTCTTT. It yields the protein CASISWGTGIPYTEAFF.

Concerning this clone: A junction end diverges from the germline sequence, so it may reflect a read error. The rearrangement links TRBV5-6 to TRBJ2-5, with 8 bases fitting TRBD1. There are 14 residues in the CDR3. Germline-derived CDR1 and CDR2 are SGHDT and YYEEEE. The CDR3 reads CASSSDRAQEAQYF. The CDR3 bases are TGTGCCAGCAGCTCGGACAGGGCCCAAGAGGCCCAGTACTTC.

This clone appeared a few times. V gene TRBV11-3 combines with J gene TRBJ2-1, with 9 bases fitting TRBD2. Germline assignment: CDR1 SGHNT and CDR2 YENEEA. V lost 5 bases to trimming and J lost 1 base; unmatched junction nucleotides: 3. CDR3 length: 15 residues. The CDR3 loop is CASSLLAGSYNEQFF. CDR3 sequence (DNA): TGTGCCAGCAGCCTCCTAGCGGGGTCCTACAATGAGCAGTTCTTC.

This chain links TRBV6-1 with TRBJ2-7; D might be TRBD2 (7 bases). V lost 7 bases to trimming and J lost 1 base, with 14 bases between them. The germline V gene has CDR1 MNHNS and CDR2 SASEGT. The CDR3 is made up of 14 amino acids. The DNA of the CDR3 is TGTGCCAGCATCACCGAGGGGGGGTCCTACGAGCAGTACTTC. As protein: CASITEGGSYEQYF.

The chain combines TRBV30 with TRBJ1-1; 7 bases map to TRBD1. The CDR3 covers 16 residues. Germline V gene lookup returns CDR1 GTSNPN and CDR2 SVGIG (reference sequence). The J segment lost 1 base and the V segment lost 0 bases, leaving 8 bases of the junction unmatched. The CDR3, as DNA: TGTGCCTGGAGTGTACTAACTGGACAGGCGAACACTGAAGCTTTCTTT. Translation gives CAWSVLTGQANTEAFF.

This clone was detected a few times. V usage is TRBV7-9 and J usage is TRBJ1-1; 9 nucleotides line up with TRBD1. The V gene end was trimmed by 5 bases and the J gene end by 3 bases; junction bases not matched to a gene: 7. CDR1 SEHNR and CDR2 FQNEAQ come from the germline V gene (reference sequence). CDR3 length: 15 residues. The CDR3 coding sequence is TGTGCCAGCAGCCCCCGACAGGGGGGGGACACTGAAGCTTTCTTT. Translating gives CASSPRQGGDTEAFF.

The V and J genes are TRBV28 and TRBJ2-7, with unresolved D. Germline lookup yields CDR1 MDHEN and CDR2 SYDVKM. The CDR3 totals 13 residues. Trimming shortened V by 2 bases and J by 6 bases, and 11 bases separated the two germline ends. This CDR3 reads CASSLDLRGEQYF. CDR3 nucleotides: TGTGCCAGCAGTTTAGACCTCCGAGGCGAGCAGTACTTC. The entire variable domain, with the rest obtained from reference TRBV28 and TRBJ2-7, is as follows: DVKVTQSSRYLVKRTGEKVFLECVQDMDHENMFWYRQDPGLGLRLIYFSYDVKMKEKGDIPEGYSVSREKKERFSLILESASTNQTSMYLCASSLDLRGEQYFGPGTRLTVT.